This T cell receptor beta chain is from a study of tumour-infiltrating T cells in Burkitt lymphoma. Study-wide context: Repertoire clonality predicted overall and progression-free survival.

The table came from immunoSEQ multiplex PCR; TCRdb's copy has only in-frame clones and leaves some out. The sample lists around 15,000 clones, 80% occurring once. The sequence was obtained from a human donor with diffuse large B-cell lymphoma. The sequencing input was tumor tissue.

CDR3 nucleotide sequence: TGTGCCAGCAGCCCCCCGACAAGGGGAAGGCACACTGAAGCTTTCTTT. Protein product: CASSPPTRGRHTEAFF. This chain links TRBV11-1 with TRBJ1-1; tentatively, D is TRBD1 (5 bases). The length of the CDR3 is 16 residues. Germline CDR1 and CDR2: SGHAT and FQDESV (reference sequence). Trimming left V 5 bases short and J 3 bases short, with 19 bases between.